This T cell receptor beta chain stems from a study of T cells in Graves' hyperthyroidism and ophthalmopathy. The CDR3 covers 11 residues. Germline CDR1 LGHNT, CDR2 FRNRAP. V shed 7 bases and J shed 6 bases, with 8 bases lying between them. This clonotype was observed at least ten times. Authors of the study amplified TCR beta CDR3 regions from RNA transcripts. TCR CDR3 regions were first amplified by RT-PCR with HTBI primers. Each CDR3 protein is one row after TCRdb ran MiXCR on the multiplex PCR reads. The repertoire holds approximately 430,000 distinct CDR3 sequences, with around 16% as singletons. This chain uses TRBV12-5 with TRBJ2-3; D gene unclear. Sequenced input: blood. This sequence was found in a woman aged 18-29 years with Graves' hyperthyroidism. The CDR3 protein is CASASRDTQYF. The CDR3 nucleotides read TGTGCTAGTGCCTCCCGGGATACGCAGTATTTT.